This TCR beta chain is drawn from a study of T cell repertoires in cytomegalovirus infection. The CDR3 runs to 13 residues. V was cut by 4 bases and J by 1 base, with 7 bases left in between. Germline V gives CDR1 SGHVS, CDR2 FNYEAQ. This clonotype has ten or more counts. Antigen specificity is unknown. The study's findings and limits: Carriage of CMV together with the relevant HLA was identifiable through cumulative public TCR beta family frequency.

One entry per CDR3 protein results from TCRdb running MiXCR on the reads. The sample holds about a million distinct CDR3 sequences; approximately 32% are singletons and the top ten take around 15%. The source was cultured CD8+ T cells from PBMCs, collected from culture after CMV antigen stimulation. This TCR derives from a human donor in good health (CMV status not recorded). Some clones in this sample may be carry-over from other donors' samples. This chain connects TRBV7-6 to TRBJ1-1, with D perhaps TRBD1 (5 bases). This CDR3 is CASSYRPNTEAFF. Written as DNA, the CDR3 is TGTGCCAGCAGCTACAGGCCGAACACTGAAGCTTTCTTT.